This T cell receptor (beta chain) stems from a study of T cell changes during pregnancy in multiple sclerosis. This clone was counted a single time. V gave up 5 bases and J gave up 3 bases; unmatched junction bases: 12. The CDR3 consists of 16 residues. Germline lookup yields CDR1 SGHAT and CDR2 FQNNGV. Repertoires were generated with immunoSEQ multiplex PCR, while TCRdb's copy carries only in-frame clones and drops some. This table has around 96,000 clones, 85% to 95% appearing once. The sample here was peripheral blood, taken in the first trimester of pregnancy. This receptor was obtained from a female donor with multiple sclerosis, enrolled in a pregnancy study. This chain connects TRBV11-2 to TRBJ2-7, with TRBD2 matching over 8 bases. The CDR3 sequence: CASSVWAGGRYYEQYF. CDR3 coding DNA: TGTGCCAGCAGCGTCTGGGCGGGGGGAAGATACTACGAGCAGTACTTC. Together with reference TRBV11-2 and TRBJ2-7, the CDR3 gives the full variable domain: EAGVAQSPRYKIIEKRQSVAFWCNPISGHATLYWYQQILGQGPKLLIQFQNNGVVDDSQLPKDRFSAERLKGVDSTLKIQPAKLEDSAVYLCASSVWAGGRYYEQYFGPGTRLTVT.